The sequence of this TCR beta chain was determined in a study of blood T cell repertoires in COVID-19. On the study more broadly: Spain, Italy and the United States supplied samples that represented acute and convalescent COVID-19.

Using immunoSEQ multiplex PCR, the repertoire was profiled, and TCRdb retains in-frame clones only, with some absent. The sample has more than 95,000 clones, 75% to 95% seen once; the top ten hold approximately 5.5%. The CDR3 has 16 amino acids. V lost 1 base to trimming and J lost 3 bases; unmatched junction nucleotides: 9. CDR1 is SGHTA and CDR2 is FQGNSA in the germline V gene. Sequenced material: peripheral blood. The origin of this receptor is a human donor in a cohort sampled during active COVID-19. This chain uses TRBV7-2 with TRBJ2-7; 7 bases are shared with TRBD1. The CDR3 nucleotides are TGTGCCAGCAGCTTAGGGGTAAGAAGGACAGGCTACGAGCAGTACTTC. It translates to CASSLGVRRTGYEQYF. The variable domain in full, with the rest retrieved from reference TRBV7-2 and TRBJ2-7, is GAGVSQSPSNKVTEKGKDVELRCDPISGHTALYWYRQSLGQGLEFLIYFQGNSAPDKSGLPSDRFSAERTGGSVSTLTIQRTQQEDSAVYLCASSLGVRRTGYEQYFGPGTRLTVT.